This TCR beta chain was sequenced for a study of identical twins. Whole-study findings and limits: For cord blood, abundant beta clonotypes had fewer insertions, unlike memory repertoires, which showed none. Among monozygotic twins, out-of-frame TCR alpha sharing exceeded what models predicted.

A single record per CDR3 protein comes from TCRdb applying MiXCR to the 5' RACE reads. The data contain hundreds of thousands of distinct CDR3 sequences, around 7% of them seen just once; the ten biggest clones take up 3.5% to 4%. There are a few counts of this clonotype. No antigen is known for it. Trimming cost V 4 bases and J 0 bases, with 13 bases left between them. This CDR3 comprises 16 residues. Germline V CDR1 and CDR2: KGHSH, LQKENI. The sample also formed part of further work on yellow fever vaccine responses in identical twins.

The receptor's source is a woman aged 18 to 35 in good health. This chain links TRBV18 with TRBJ2-1; D is ambiguous. Specimen: memory (CD45RO+) T cells sorted from blood. This CDR3 is CASSHATESSYNEQFF. CDR3 bases: TGTGCCAGCTCACACGCGACCGAGAGCTCCTACAATGAGCAGTTCTTC.